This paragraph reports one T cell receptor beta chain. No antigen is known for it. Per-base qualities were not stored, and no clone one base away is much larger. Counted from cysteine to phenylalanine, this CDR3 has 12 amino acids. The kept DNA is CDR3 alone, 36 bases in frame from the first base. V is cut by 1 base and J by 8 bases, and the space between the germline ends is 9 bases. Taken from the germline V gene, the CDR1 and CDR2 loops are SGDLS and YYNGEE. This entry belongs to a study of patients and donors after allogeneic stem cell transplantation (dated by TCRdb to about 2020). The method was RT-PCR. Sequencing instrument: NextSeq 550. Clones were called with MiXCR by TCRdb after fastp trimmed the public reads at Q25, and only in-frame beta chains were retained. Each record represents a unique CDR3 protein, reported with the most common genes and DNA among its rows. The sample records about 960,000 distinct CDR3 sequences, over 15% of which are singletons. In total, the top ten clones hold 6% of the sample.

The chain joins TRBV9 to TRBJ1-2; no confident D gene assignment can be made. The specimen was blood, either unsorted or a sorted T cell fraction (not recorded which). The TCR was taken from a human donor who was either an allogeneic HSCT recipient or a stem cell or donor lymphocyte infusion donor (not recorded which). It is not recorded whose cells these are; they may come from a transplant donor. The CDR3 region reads CASSVSPGGYTF. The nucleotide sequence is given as TGTGCCAGCAGCGTATCCCCGGGAGGCTACACCTTC.